What follows are 29 T cell receptor beta chains derived from one specimen sequenced in a study of immune characteristics of hereditary and idiopathic chronic pancreatitis. Method: immunoSEQ multiplex PCR; TCRdb's copy keeps in-frame clones and lacks some. The sample records about 9,400 clones, about 76% being singletons. The pancreas tissue came from patients undergoing total pancreatectomy with islet autotransplantation. The sequenced sample was pancreas tissue with idiopathic chronic pancreatitis. Source of these receptors: a human donor with chronic pancreatitis.

The rearrangement links TRBV28 to TRBJ2-2; no definite D call. CDR1 is MDHEN, CDR2 SYDVKM, per germline. V dropped 5 bases and J dropped 3 bases, with 7 bases sitting between them. This CDR3 region has 13 residues. Here the CDR3 DNA reads TGTGCCAGCAGTCGACCGGACACCGGGGAGCTGTTTTTT. It encodes CASSRPDTGELFF.

Only one count was recorded for this clone. J is TRBJ1-2 and V is TRBV6-5; 7 bases line up with TRBD1. The V gene end was trimmed by 6 bases and the J gene end by 4 bases; junction bases not matched to a gene: 8. CDR3 length: 14 amino acids. CDR1 is MNHEY and CDR2 is SVGAGI in the germline V gene. In DNA, the CDR3 is TGTGCCAGCAGGGTACGGGACAGCCTCTATGGCTACACCTTC. This codes for CASRVRDSLYGYTF.

The chain has TRBV24-1 and TRBJ1-2; D remains unclear. Germline assignment: CDR1 KGHDR and CDR2 SFDVKD. Trimming shortened V by 1 base and J by 7 bases, and 6 bases separated the two germline ends. This CDR3 is 12 amino acids long. CDR3 coding DNA: TGTGCCACCAGTGATTTTGAAGGTGGCTACACCTTC. As protein: CATSDFEGGYTF.

The rearrangement uses TRBV6-5 and TRBJ1-5; TRBD1 is a possible D gene (5 bases). Germline CDR1 reads MNHEY; CDR2 reads SVGAGI. This CDR3 has 14 residues. V was pared by 6 bases and J by 5 bases, with 14 bases between. Here the CDR3 reads CASSRRGADQPQHF. The CDR3 DNA sequence: TGTGCCAGCAGCCGCCGCGGGGCCGATCAGCCCCAGCATTTT.

The chain combines TRBV5-1 with TRBJ2-5; a weak D match, TRBD2 (6 bases). V gave up 0 bases and J gave up 4 bases, with 16 bases separating them. Germline-derived CDR1 and CDR2 are SGHRS and YFSETQ. The CDR3 extends over 16 amino acids. CDR3 amino acids: CASSLAVNGGGETQYF. The CDR3 region has the DNA TGCGCCAGCAGCTTGGCCGTCAACGGGGGAGGAGAGACCCAGTACTTC.

The chain links TRBV5-6 to TRBJ2-7, with D possibly matching TRBD1 (5 bases). CDR1 is SGHDT, CDR2 YYEEEE, per germline. The CDR3 is 13 amino acids. Trimming took off 0 bases at V and 4 bases at J, with 8 bases between the two ends. CDR3 bases: TGTGCCAGCAGCTTGGTTCAGGGTTACGAGCAGTACGTC. Protein sequence: CASSLVQGYEQYV.

This clone was seen once. The gene calls are TRBV4-1 and TRBJ2-5; D unclear. The germline V gene encodes CDR1 MGHRA and CDR2 YSYEKL. The CDR3 runs 15 residues. Trimming took off 5 bases at V and 5 bases at J, with 18 bases between the two ends. CDR3 DNA sequence: TGCGCCAGCAGCGTCAGCGAATCCCCATGGGAGACCCAGTACTTC. It codes for CASSVSESPWETQYF.

The chain uses TRBV9 and TRBJ1-1; 10 bases are a match to TRBD1. J gave up 4 bases and V 0 bases, and 9 bases lay outside the gene matches. Germline-derived CDR1 and CDR2 are SGDLS and YYNGEE. The CDR3 spans 17 residues. CDR3 nucleotide sequence: TGTGCCAGCAGCGTAGGGATACAGGACAGGGGGGGCACTGAAGCTTTCTTT. Amino acid sequence: CASSVGIQDRGGTEAFF.

The chain carries TRBV5-6 and TRBJ2-2; 7 bases are shared with TRBD2. The CDR3 has 16 residues. After removal of 5 bases from V and 2 bases from J, the junction contained 9 bases not matched to a gene. Per germline, CDR1 SGHDT and CDR2 YYEEEE. The CDR3 nucleotides read TGTGCCAGCAGTCGAGCGGGACTACCTAACACCGGGGAGCTGTTTTTT. Translation gives CASSRAGLPNTGELFF.

The chain uses TRBV7-9 and TRBJ1-4; a possible D gene is TRBD1 (5 bases). CDR3 length: 13 residues. The V and J ends lost 5 bases and 14 bases respectively, with 18 bases between them. CDR1 is SEHNR and CDR2 is FQNEAQ in the germline V gene (reference sequence). The CDR3 spells CASSRAGVDRLFF. DNA of the CDR3: TGTGCCAGCAGCCGAGCGGGGGTCGATAGGCTGTTTTTT.

The chain has TRBV19 and TRBJ2-1; TRBD2 matches 13 bases. V lost 6 bases to trimming and J lost 4 bases; unmatched junction nucleotides: 15. This CDR3 is 19 amino acids long. The germline CDR1 and CDR2 sequences are LNHDA and SQIVND (reference sequence). For the CDR3, the DNA is TGTGCCAGTAGCACTCGACTAGCGGGGGGCCCATGGGTATACAATGAGCAGTTCTTC. It translates to CASSTRLAGGPWVYNEQFF.

This clone occurred once. CDR3 residues: CASSRTEESEQFF. The DNA of the CDR3 is TGTGCCAGTAGTAGAACAGAAGAAAGTGAGCAGTTCTTC. The V gene is TRBV19, the J gene TRBJ2-1; no firm D call. CDR1 is LNHDA and CDR2 is SQIVND in the germline V gene (reference sequence). V was cut by 4 bases and J by 9 bases, with 13 bases left in between. The CDR3 has 13 residues.

The chain uses TRBV3-1 (or the pseudogene TRBV3-2) and TRBJ1-2, with TRBD1 matching 7 bases. V was clipped by 1 base and J by 5 bases; unmatched bases: 7. This CDR3 contains 15 residues. Germline V gene data show CDR1 as LGHDT and CDR2 as YNNKEL (reference sequence). Here the CDR3 DNA reads TGTGCCAGCAGCCAAGGACAGGGTGTAGGGTATGGCTACACCTTC. Translation gives CASSQGQGVGYGYTF.

The chain joins TRBV2 to TRBJ2-1; D is unclear. The germline gives CDR1 SNHLY, CDR2 FYNNEI. The CDR3 spans 11 residues. V lost 5 bases and J lost 8, with 7 bases in between. CDR3 DNA sequence: TGTGCCAGCAGTACTCGGGATGAGCAGTTCTTC. Protein product: CASSTRDEQFF.

The genes are TRBV5-1 and TRBJ2-3, with TRBD2 matching 11 bases. After removal of 5 bases from V and 0 bases from J, the junction contained 2 bases not matched to a gene. Germline V gene lookup returns CDR1 SGHRS and CDR2 YFSETQ. The CDR3 is made up of 15 amino acids. CDR3 protein: CASRPSGGSTDTQYF. CDR3 nucleotides: TGCGCCAGCAGGCCTAGCGGGGGGAGCACAGATACGCAGTATTTT.

The chain couples TRBV6-6 to TRBJ2-6; 13 bases are shared with TRBD2. With V trimmed by 6 bases and J by 3 bases, 14 bases remained unmatched. This CDR3 contains 20 residues. The germline gives CDR1 MNHNY, CDR2 SVGAGI (reference sequence). CDR3 in DNA: TGTGCCAGCAGCACCGGGACTAGCGGGGCCGTCGGTGGTGGGGCCAACGTCCTGACTTTC. Its protein product is CASSTGTSGAVGGGANVLTF.

The genes are TRBV7-2 and TRBJ2-7; 11 bases fit TRBD2. The CDR3 has 15 residues. Trimming cost V 10 bases and J 5 bases; bases outside gene matches: 13. Germline V gene sequence: CDR1 SGHTA, CDR2 FQGNSA. For the CDR3, the DNA is TGTGCCACCGCTGGTTCTAGCGGGGGGTTCCACGAGCAGTACTTC. Translated, it gives CATAGSSGGFHEQYF.

Worth noting for this clone: The sample contains more than one DNA sequence encoding this CDR3. The V and J genes are TRBV4-2 and TRBJ2-3, with 9 bases fitting TRBD2. Germline V gene data show CDR1 as LGHNA and CDR2 as YNFKEQ. After removal of 0 bases from V and 1 base from J, the junction contained 11 bases not matched to a gene. The CDR3 runs 19 residues. CDR3 DNA sequence: TGTGCCAGCAGCCAAGATCGGCTAGCGGGGTGGTATGGCACAGATACGCAGTATTTT. This sequence encodes CASSQDRLAGWYGTDTQYF.

This chain links TRBV6-5 with TRBJ1-3, with D possibly being TRBD1 (5 bases). V was clipped by 2 bases and J by 0 bases, with 11 bases between them. CDR3 length: 16 residues. The germline V gene has CDR1 MNHEY and CDR2 SVGAGI. The CDR3 reads CASSYGGALSGNTIYF. The CDR3, as DNA: TGTGCCAGCAGTTACGGCGGGGCTCTCTCTGGAAACACCATATATTTT.

V gene TRBV11-2 combines with J gene TRBJ1-5, with D hard to call. This CDR3 contains 15 residues. Germline V lookup: CDR1 SGHAT, CDR2 FQNNGV. Trimming took 0 bases from V and 2 from J, leaving 8 bases between them. The CDR3 nucleotides are TGTGCCAGCAGCTTAGATGCGCTAGGCAATCAGCCCCAGCATTTT. Its protein is CASSLDALGNQPQHF.

The sample holds one count of this clone. CDR3 nucleotides: TGTGCCAGCAGTTTACGCGGATGGAGGGGGTCTGATAACTATGGCTACACCTTC. Its protein is CASSLRGWRGSDNYGYTF. This rearrangement joins TRBV27 to TRBJ1-2; a weak D match, TRBD1 (6 bases). V lost 2 bases and J lost 1, with 20 bases in between. CDR1 is MNHEY and CDR2 is SMNVEV in the germline V gene (reference sequence). The CDR3 contains 18 residues.

The rearrangement links TRBV6-2 or TRBV6-3 to TRBJ1-2, with D possibly TRBD1 on 6 matching bases. The CDR3 consists of 15 residues. Germline V lookup: CDR1 MNHEY, CDR2 SVGEGT. V lost 4 bases to trimming and J lost 4 bases, with 16 bases between them. The CDR3 sequence: CASSSNPGAFYGYTF. The CDR3 DNA is TGTGCCAGCAGTTCGAACCCAGGGGCCTTCTATGGCTACACCTTC.

The CDR3 bases are TGTGCCACCAGTGGGGGCGGGGTCAGCACAGATACGCAGTATTTT. Translation gives CATSGGGVSTDTQYF. This sequence joins TRBV24-1 and TRBJ2-3; D is possibly TRBD2 (6 bases). The CDR3 spans 15 residues. The ends were cut back, 5 bases at V and 0 bases at J, with 11 bases in the middle. CDR1 KGHDR and CDR2 SFDVKD come from the germline V gene.

This clone was seen a few times. This rearrangement joins TRBV20-1 to TRBJ2-7; no reliable D call. V lost 3 bases to trimming and J lost 0 bases, with 9 bases between them. The CDR3 contains 13 residues. Germline V gene lookup returns CDR1 DFQATT and CDR2 SNEGSKA (reference sequence). CDR3 loop: CSASRWDSYEQYV. CDR3 in DNA: TGCAGTGCTAGTAGGTGGGACTCCTACGAGCAGTACGTC.

This chain uses TRBV28 with TRBJ1-2; D unresolved. With 6 bases removed from V and 3 bases from J, the gap between germline ends came to 8 bases. Germline CDR1 reads MDHEN; CDR2 reads SYDVKM. The CDR3 has 12 amino acids. The CDR3 here is CASSGTDYGYTF. CDR3 nucleotide sequence: TGTGCCAGCAGCGGAACAGACTATGGCTACACCTTC.

The rearrangement links TRBV6-5 to TRBJ2-5, with D perhaps assigned TRBD1 or TRBD2 (5 bases each). V gave up 7 bases and J gave up 5 bases, with 14 bases separating them. The germline gives CDR1 MNHEY, CDR2 SVGAGI. This CDR3 region has 13 residues. The CDR3 here is CASMGTLGETQYF. CDR3 coding DNA: TGTGCCAGCATGGGGACCCTGGGGGAGACCCAGTACTTC.

This clone was recorded only once. The chain carries TRBV11-3 and TRBJ2-2, with 7 nucleotides matching TRBD2. This CDR3 has 15 amino acids. The V gene's germline CDR1 is SGHNT and CDR2 YENEEA. J gave up 5 bases and V 5 bases, and 8 bases lay outside the gene matches. The CDR3 DNA reads TGTGCCAGCAGCCTCGGGGGGTTTGGAACCGGGGAGCTGTTTTTT. Translating it yields CASSLGGFGTGELFF. Filled out from reference TRBV11-3 and TRBJ2-2, the complete variable domain reads EAGVVQSPRYKIIEKKQPVAFWCNPISGHNTLYWYLQNLGQGPELLIRYENEEAVDDSQLPKDRFSAERLKGVDSTLKIQPAELGDSAVYLCASSLGGFGTGELFFGEGSRLTVL.

This clone was seen a few times. This chain joins TRBV2 and TRBJ2-5; D gene ambiguous. Trimming pared 6 bases from V and 3 bases from J, leaving 11 bases between. Germline V gene data show CDR1 as SNHLY and CDR2 as FYNNEI. The CDR3 sequence is 13 residues long. DNA of the CDR3: TGTGCCAGCAGGGGGATGGGGAAAGAGACCCAGTACTTC. It encodes CASRGMGKETQYF. The complete variable domain, with remaining parts taken from reference TRBV2 and TRBJ2-5, reads EPEVTQTPSHQVTQMGQEVILRCVPISNHLYFYWYRQILGQKVEFLVSFYNNEISEKSEIFDDQFSVERPDGSNFTLKIRSTKLEDSAMYFCASRGMGKETQYFGPGTRLLVL.

The chain is built from TRBV13 and TRBJ2-5; D may match TRBD1 or TRBD2 (5 bases each). CDR1 and CDR2 (germline): PRHDT, FYEKMQ (reference sequence). Trimming left V 5 bases short and J 5 bases short, with 24 bases between. The CDR3 loop spans 17 amino acids. This chain's CDR3 is CASSPPGRGLRRETQYF. The CDR3, as DNA: TGTGCCAGCAGCCCTCCGGGAAGGGGCCTAAGGCGGGAGACCCAGTACTTC.